This T cell receptor beta chain emerged from a study of blood T cells in healthy people across ages. A second PCR, run for about 7 to 11 cycles, used a sample-barcoded 5' primer plus a J-beta primer mix. TCRdb itself ran the 5' RACE reads through MiXCR, one entry per CDR3 protein. The sample has over 1.5 million distinct CDR3 sequences, roughly 49% seen once. CDR1 and CDR2 from the germline V gene are MGHRA and YSYEKL. CDR3 length: 15 amino acids. V lost 4 bases and J lost 6, with 17 bases in between. What was sequenced was blood. The J gene is TRBJ2-3, the V gene TRBV4-1; D is possibly TRBD2 (7 bases). The origin of this receptor is a woman aged 40-49 years in good health. The CDR3, as DNA: TGCGCCAGCAGCCCCCCAGGGGCGGGGGTTGATACGCAGTATTTT. It codes for CASSPPGAGVDTQYF.